This T cell receptor beta chain stems from a study of blood T cell repertoires in COVID-19. Looking at the study overall: Acute and convalescent COVID-19 specimens originated in the United States, Italy and Spain. The cDNA or gDNA used as material had been derived from T cells, B-cell-depleted T cells, or PBMCs.

As handled by the study authors: Reference gene primer amplification gave nucleated cell count estimates. Profiling relied on immunoSEQ multiplex PCR, and the TCRdb table lists in-frame clones only, not all of them. D and trimming were read from the DNA, whereas the V and J calls and clone size are those reported in that table. The table records roughly 200,000 clones, about 90% of them present only once. Looked up from germline, CDR1 is MNHEY and CDR2 is SVGAGI. Trimming left V 0 bases short and J 8 bases short, with 19 bases between. The CDR3 covers 16 residues. V gene TRBV6-5 combines with J gene TRBJ1-2; possibly TRBD1 for D (5 bases). Sequencing was performed on peripheral blood. The sequence was collected from a man aged 50 or older with acute or convalescent COVID-19. The CDR3 reads CASSYSLQPGFRGYTF. The CDR3 nucleotides read TGTGCCAGCAGTTACTCTCTCCAGCCAGGGTTTAGGGGCTACACCTTC.